The 21 T cell receptor beta chains given below trace back to one sample, sequenced in a study of blood T cell repertoires in COVID-19 (TCRdb year 2020). The library was produced with the immunoSEQ multiplex PCR assay. The table was pulled from immuneACCESS by TCRdb, which kept in-frame rearrangements only. Such tables lose some clones; where checked, under half of the loss comes from unresolved V genes, and the rest has no known cause. Present in this sample are 200,000 to 300,000 clones, approximately 80% of which were seen just once. The biggest ten clones account for roughly a tenth of the sample. Sequences were obtained from peripheral blood. The receptor set was obtained from a woman of 80 years or more with acute or convalescent COVID-19.

The chain recombines TRBV6-5 with TRBJ2-1, with 11 bases that match TRBD2. Germline CDR1 MNHEY, CDR2 SVGAGI. The CDR3 runs 15 residues. V was clipped by 5 bases and J by 5 bases; unmatched bases: 5. CDR3 in amino acids: CASSRQGLADNEQFF. The CDR3 nucleotides are TGTGCCAGCAGTCGCCAGGGACTAGCGGACAATGAGCAGTTCTTC.

J is TRBJ1-2 and V is TRBV29-1, with unresolved D. This CDR3 has 11 amino acids. V was cut by 4 bases and J by 7 bases, with 10 bases left in between. Germline V gene sequence: CDR1 SQVTM, CDR2 ANQGSEA. The CDR3 DNA reads TGCAGCGTTGTTTCTGGGCTTGGCTACACCTTC. Translated: CSVVSGLGYTF.

The V gene is TRBV19, the J gene TRBJ1-1; D is unclear. Deletions cut 6 bases from V and 6 bases from J, with 17 bases between. The CDR3 has 14 residues. The germline CDR1 and CDR2 sequences are LNHDA and SQIVND (reference sequence). In nucleotides, the CDR3 is TGTGCCAGTAGCAAAGACCCCGGGAGGGCTGAAGCTTTCTTT. It translates to CASSKDPGRAEAFF.

The CDR3 reads CASSPTGTGAGNTIYF. The CDR3 nucleotides are TGTGCCAGCAGCCCAACCGGGACAGGGGCCGGAAACACCATATATTTT. The chain couples TRBV14 to TRBJ1-3, with TRBD1 identical over 10 bases. Trimming at V came to 4 bases and at J to 4 bases, leaving 7 bases not matched to a gene. Germline loops: CDR1 SGHDN, CDR2 FVKESK. The CDR3 totals 16 residues.

This clone was picked up one time. The chain carries TRBV9 and TRBJ1-4; D might be TRBD1 (6 bases). V shed 3 bases and J shed 8 bases, with 17 bases lying between them. This CDR3 contains 15 residues. Germline CDR1 SGDLS, CDR2 YYNGEE. CDR3 nucleotide sequence: TGTGCCAGCAGCGGAACCGGGACAAAAGGCGAAAAACTGTTTTTT. This translates into CASSGTGTKGEKLFF.

This chain uses TRBV6-1 with TRBJ2-5; 10 bases are shared with TRBD1. Germline V lookup: CDR1 MNHNS, CDR2 SASEGT. The V segment lost 2 bases and the J segment 3 bases; nucleotides outside the gene matches: 18. This CDR3 is built from 20 residues. The CDR3 region is CASSERLPAGDRGYEETQYF. CDR3 sequence (DNA): TGTGCCAGCAGTGAAAGGCTGCCTGCAGGGGACAGGGGATACGAAGAGACCCAGTACTTC.

V is TRBV28 and J is TRBJ1-5; possibly TRBD1 for D (5 bases). V lost 4 bases and J lost 2, with 15 bases in between. The V gene's germline CDR1 is MDHEN and CDR2 SYDVKM. The CDR3 is 16 amino acids. CDR3: CASSYFLGEGNQPQHF. For the CDR3, the DNA is TGTGCCAGCAGTTACTTCCTAGGGGAGGGCAATCAGCCCCAGCATTTT.

This clone was seen a handful of times. This chain uses TRBV7-6 with TRBJ2-3; 7 bases are shared with TRBD1. CDR3 length equals 16 residues. From germline, CDR1 is SGHVS and CDR2 FNYEAQ. The V segment lost 4 bases and the J segment 3 bases; nucleotides outside the gene matches: 10. The CDR3 sequence is CASSSYRGMGTDTQYF. CDR3 in DNA: TGTGCCAGCAGCTCATACAGGGGAATGGGGACAGATACGCAGTATTTT.

The chain combines TRBV7-8 with TRBJ1-1; D might be TRBD1 (6 bases). This CDR3 region has 11 residues. The germline CDR1 and CDR2 sequences are SGHVS and FQNEAQ. Trimming left V 3 bases short and J 11 bases short, with 10 bases between. The CDR3 DNA reads as TGTGCCAGCAGCTTGGGGACAATGGCTTTCTTT. Its translation: CASSLGTMAFF.

This chain connects TRBV12-3 or TRBV12-4 to TRBJ1-2; D remains unclear. The CDR3 has 13 residues. Trimming cost V 5 bases and J 4 bases, with 11 bases left between them. CDR3 nucleotides: TGTGCCAGCAGTGGGAGGCGCGGCTATGGCTACACCTTC. It specifies CASSGRRGYGYTF.

This chain connects TRBV9 to TRBJ2-2; D call uncertain. With 0 bases removed from V and 2 bases from J, the gap between germline ends came to 8 bases. CDR3 length: 15 amino acids. Per germline, CDR1 SGDLS and CDR2 YYNGEE. DNA for the CDR3: TGTGCCAGCAGCGTAGATCCTAGAAACACCGGGGAGCTGTTTTTT. Translation: CASSVDPRNTGELFF.

The rearrangement uses TRBV14 and TRBJ2-1, with 12 bases that match TRBD1. The V and J ends lost 1 base and 6 bases, in that order; junction bases with no gene match: 7. The CDR3 is 17 residues long. Germline V gives CDR1 SGHDN, CDR2 FVKESK. The CDR3 DNA follows: TGTGCCAGCAGCCAAGGACTCGGGACAGGGGGCATCAATGAGCAGTTCTTC. Encoded protein: CASSQGLGTGGINEQFF.

The CDR3 spells CAWREGGAGTEAFF. The CDR3 DNA reads as TGTGCCTGGAGAGAAGGAGGGGCAGGCACTGAAGCTTTCTTT. The gene calls are TRBV30 and TRBJ1-1, with a weak D call TRBD1 (5 bases). This CDR3 has 14 residues. Trimming cost V 3 bases and J 4 bases, with 15 bases left between them. Germline CDR1 is GTSNPN and CDR2 is SVGIG (reference sequence).

The chain carries TRBV7-2 and TRBJ2-3; 10 nucleotides align to TRBD2. In germline, CDR1 is SGHTA, CDR2 FQGNSA. The CDR3 consists of 15 residues. The trim removed 5 bases at V and 6 bases at J, leaving 8 bases unmatched. DNA of the CDR3: TGTGCCAGCAGCCAGGGCGGTAGCGGGGGGGATACGCAGTATTTT. As protein: CASSQGGSGGDTQYF.

V usage is TRBV6-6 and J usage is TRBJ1-2; the match to TRBD1 covers 7 bases. The V gene's germline CDR1 is MNHNY and CDR2 SVGAGI (reference sequence). The V gene end was trimmed by 4 bases and the J gene end by 2 bases; junction bases not matched to a gene: 10. The CDR3 is 16 amino acids. Written as DNA, the CDR3 is TGTGCCAGCAGTTCCCTCCGGGGACAGAGGAACTATGGCTACACCTTC. This encodes CASSSLRGQRNYGYTF.

This clone was recorded only once. The chain couples TRBV6-5 to TRBJ1-2; 8 bases fit TRBD1. The CDR3 sequence is 13 residues long. J was trimmed by 6 bases and V by 8 bases; bases with no gene match: 8. The germline gives CDR1 MNHEY, CDR2 SVGAGI. In nucleotides, the CDR3 is TGTGCCAGCTCCCGGGCAGGGGGCGATGGCTACACCTTC. It translates to CASSRAGGDGYTF.

This clone occurred a few times. The rearrangement uses TRBV9 and TRBJ2-5, with D possibly being TRBD1 (6 bases). This CDR3 spans 14 amino acids. The V gene's germline CDR1 is SGDLS and CDR2 YYNGEE. V was shortened by 0 bases and J by 1 base, with 7 bases between the two germline ends. CDR3 amino acids: CASSVEGGQETQYF. CDR3 bases: TGTGCCAGCAGCGTAGAAGGGGGCCAAGAGACCCAGTACTTC.

This sequence joins TRBV6-5 and TRBJ1-4, with 7 positions matching TRBD1. The J segment lost 10 bases and the V segment lost 0 bases, leaving 8 bases of the junction unmatched. Per the germline V gene, CDR1 is MNHEY and CDR2 is SVGAGI. The CDR3 loop spans 15 amino acids. This CDR3 is CASSYSARGSVKLFF. The CDR3, as DNA: TGTGCCAGCAGTTACTCCGCCAGGGGGTCAGTAAAACTGTTTTTT.

The rearrangement uses TRBV5-1 and TRBJ1-6, with TRBD1 identical over 12 bases. The CDR3 consists of 16 residues. After removal of 4 bases from V and 8 bases from J, the junction contained 7 bases not matched to a gene. Germline V gene data show CDR1 as SGHRS and CDR2 as YFSETQ. The CDR3 DNA reads as TGCGCCAGCAGCGCCCTTGGGACAGGGGGCGATTCACCCCTCCACTTT. This encodes CASSALGTGGDSPLHF.

This rearrangement joins TRBV11-2 to TRBJ2-5; 11 bases line up with TRBD1. The germline CDR1 and CDR2 sequences are SGHAT and FQNNGV. The CDR3 runs 15 residues. Losses at the gene ends were 6 bases for V and 5 bases for J; bases not matched to a gene: 8. The CDR3 region has the DNA TGTGCCAGCAGTTCTTGGACAGGGGGCATGGAGACCCAGTACTTC. It codes for CASSSWTGGMETQYF.

The rearrangement links TRBV2 to TRBJ2-7; the match to TRBD1 covers 7 bases. Germline loops: CDR1 SNHLY, CDR2 FYNNEI. The CDR3 totals 14 residues. V lost 4 bases to trimming and J lost 0 bases; unmatched junction nucleotides: 3. The CDR3 reads CASSGRDSSYEQYF. CDR3 sequence (DNA): TGTGCCAGCAGTGGAAGGGACAGCTCCTACGAGCAGTACTTC. The full variable domain, in which reference TRBV2 and TRBJ2-7 provide the parts outside the CDR3, is EPEVTQTPSHQVTQMGQEVILRCVPISNHLYFYWYRQILGQKVEFLVSFYNNEISEKSEIFDDQFSVERPDGSNFTLKIRSTKLEDSAMYFCASSGRDSSYEQYFGPGTRLTVT.